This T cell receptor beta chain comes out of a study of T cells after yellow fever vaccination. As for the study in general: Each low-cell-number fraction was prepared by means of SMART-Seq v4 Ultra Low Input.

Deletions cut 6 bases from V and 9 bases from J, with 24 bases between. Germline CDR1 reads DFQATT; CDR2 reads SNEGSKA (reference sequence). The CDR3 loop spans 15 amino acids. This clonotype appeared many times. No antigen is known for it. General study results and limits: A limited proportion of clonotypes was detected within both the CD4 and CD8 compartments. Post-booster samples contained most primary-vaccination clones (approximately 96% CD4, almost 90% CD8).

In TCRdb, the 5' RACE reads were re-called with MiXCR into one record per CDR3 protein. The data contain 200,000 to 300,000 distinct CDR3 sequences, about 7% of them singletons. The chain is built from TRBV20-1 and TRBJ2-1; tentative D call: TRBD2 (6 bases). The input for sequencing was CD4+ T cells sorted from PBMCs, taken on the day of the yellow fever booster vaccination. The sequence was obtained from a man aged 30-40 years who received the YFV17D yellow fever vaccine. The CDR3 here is CSAPDPGRQGSEQFF. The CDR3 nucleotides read TGCAGTGCGCCTGACCCTGGGAGGCAGGGTAGTGAGCAGTTCTTC.